The 20 T cell receptor beta chains reported below all come from one sample, sequenced in a study of early T cells in non-severe SARS-CoV-2 infection. TCRdb redid the calling of the 5' RACE reads with MiXCR, one entry per CDR3 protein. The data show about 76,000 distinct CDR3 sequences, 15% seen once. The sequencing input was whole blood. Receptor source: an adult who was a healthcare worker with PCR-confirmed SARS-CoV-2 infection or an uninfected control (not recorded which).

This clonotype occurred a few times. J is TRBJ2-7 and V is TRBV19; perhaps TRBD2 as D (6 bases). The CDR3 runs to 14 residues. Germline CDR1 is LNHDA and CDR2 is SQIVND (reference sequence). Trimming stripped 5 bases from V and 4 bases from J, with 15 bases between. The CDR3 bases are TGTGCCAGTAGTCCCGGCGGGATGGCGTACGAGCAGTACTTC. Its translation is CASSPGGMAYEQYF.

This clonotype was counted between two and nine times. The chain is built from TRBV6-5 and TRBJ2-3, with TRBD2 matching over 8 bases. Germline CDR1 is MNHEY and CDR2 is SVGAGI. Trimming removed 4 bases from V and 4 bases from J; junction bases left unmatched: 4. CDR3 length: 14 residues. The CDR3 DNA sequence: TGTGCCAGCAGTTTACGACTAGCGTCAGATACGCAGTATTTT. This codes for CASSLRLASDTQYF.

This clonotype was detected only a few times. The CDR3 is CASSQEGVGNTEAFF. For the CDR3, the DNA is TGTGCCAGCAGCCAAGAGGGGGTAGGAAACACTGAAGCTTTCTTT. V and J are TRBV4-2 and TRBJ1-1; D might be TRBD1 (5 bases). Deletions cut 0 bases from V and 2 bases from J, with 10 bases between. The CDR3 runs 15 residues. Per germline, CDR1 LGHNA and CDR2 YNFKEQ.

The J gene is TRBJ1-4, the V gene TRBV29-1; D remains unclear. The CDR3 totals 13 residues. Trimming removed 4 bases from V and 0 bases from J, with 6 bases in between. In germline, CDR1 is SQVTM, CDR2 ANQGSEA. The CDR3 DNA reads as TGCAGCGTTGCTGGAGCAACTAATGAAAAACTGTTTTTT. This encodes CSVAGATNEKLFF.

This clonotype was seen ten or more times. V is TRBV7-3 and J is TRBJ1-2; possibly TRBD1 for D (6 bases). The CDR3 is 15 residues long. The germline V gene has CDR1 SGHTA and CDR2 FQGTGA. With 0 bases removed from V and 6 bases from J, the gap between germline ends came to 14 bases. The chain's CDR3 is CASSLTSEGHNGYTF. As DNA, the CDR3 is TGTGCCAGCAGCTTAACGTCGGAGGGACATAATGGCTACACCTTC. The variable domain in full, completed from reference TRBV7-3 and TRBJ1-2, reads GAGVSQTPSNKVTEKGKYVELRCDPISGHTALYWYRQSLGQGPEFLIYFQGTGAADDSGLPNDRFFAVRPEGSVSTLKIQRTERGDSAVYLCASSLTSEGHNGYTFGSGTRLTVV.

This clonotype was observed many times. The rearrangement uses TRBV28 and TRBJ2-5, with 7 bases matching TRBD1. The CDR3 has 15 amino acids. Germline CDR1 MDHEN, CDR2 SYDVKM. V was pared by 3 bases and J by 2 bases, with 6 bases of the junction left unmatched. The CDR3 loop reads CASSLISDRQETQYF. Written as DNA, the CDR3 is TGTGCCAGCAGTTTGATCTCGGACAGGCAAGAGACCCAGTACTTC.

The rearrangement links TRBV28 to TRBJ2-2; TRBD1 agrees at 7 bases. The CDR3 covers 15 residues. J was trimmed by 1 base and V by 3 bases; bases with no gene match: 2. The germline CDR1 and CDR2 sequences are MDHEN and SYDVKM. This CDR3 reads CASSLGQLNTGELFF. CDR3 DNA: TGTGCCAGCAGTTTGGGACAGTTGAACACCGGGGAGCTGTTTTTT.

Many counts were recorded for this clonotype. The rearrangement links TRBV19 to TRBJ1-5; D gene uncertain. CDR1 is LNHDA, CDR2 SQIVND, per germline (reference sequence). Trimming removed 8 bases at V and 2 bases at J, with 13 bases between. The length of the CDR3 is 14 residues. CDR3 in amino acids: CASRRELGNQPQHF. The CDR3 DNA reads TGTGCCAGTCGGAGGGAGTTAGGCAATCAGCCCCAGCATTTT.

This clonotype was seen a few times. The chain couples TRBV3-1 to TRBJ2-7; 8 positions agree with TRBD2. Trimming took 4 bases from V and 2 from J; bases not matched to a gene: 4. This CDR3 is 14 amino acids long. CDR1 and CDR2 from the germline V gene are LGHDT and YNNKEL (reference sequence). Here the CDR3 reads CASSRGLVPYEQYF. CDR3 sequence (DNA): TGTGCCAGCAGCCGGGGACTAGTCCCCTACGAGCAGTACTTC.

This clonotype appeared a few times. The chain links TRBV11-2 to TRBJ2-6, with D possibly being TRBD1 (5 bases). The V end was cut by 5 bases, the J end by 0 bases, with 14 bases between. The CDR3 is made up of 17 amino acids. CDR1 and CDR2 from the germline V gene are SGHAT and FQNNGV. The CDR3 bases are TGTGCCAGCAGCCTCTTGGGGCCTTTCTCTGGGGCCAACGTCCTGACTTTC. Translated, it gives CASSLLGPFSGANVLTF.

The chain employs TRBV11-2 and TRBJ1-1, with D uncertain. This CDR3 contains 12 residues. V lost 5 bases and J 0 bases, leaving 4 bases between the germline ends. Germline V gene sequence: CDR1 SGHAT, CDR2 FQNNGV. This CDR3 reads CASSQMNTEAFF. The CDR3 nucleotides read TGTGCCAGCAGCCAGATGAACACTGAAGCTTTCTTT.

The chain recombines TRBV28 with TRBJ1-5, with TRBD1 matching 7 bases. J was trimmed by 6 bases and V by 6 bases; bases with no gene match: 5. This CDR3 contains 13 residues. The germline CDR1 and CDR2 sequences are MDHEN and SYDVKM. CDR3 sequence: CASRLTGVQPQHF. CDR3 nucleotide sequence: TGTGCCAGCAGGTTAACAGGGGTTCAGCCCCAGCATTTT.

This clonotype has only a few counts. The chain links TRBV7-2 to TRBJ2-7; D remains ambiguous. In germline, CDR1 is SGHTA, CDR2 FQGNSA. The ends were cut back, 5 bases at V and 3 bases at J, with 11 bases in the middle. The CDR3 contains 13 residues. CDR3 sequence: CASSPFGNYEQYF. In nucleotides, the CDR3 is TGTGCCAGCAGCCCGTTCGGCAACTACGAGCAGTACTTC.

Ten or more counts support this clonotype. The chain links TRBV7-2 to TRBJ2-6, with D hard to call. This CDR3 comprises 16 residues. Trimming stripped 1 base from V and 0 bases from J, with 7 bases between. The V gene's germline CDR1 is SGHTA and CDR2 FQGNSA. This chain's CDR3 is CASSLGAISGANVLTF. For the CDR3, the DNA is TGTGCCAGCAGCTTAGGTGCGATCTCTGGGGCCAACGTCCTGACTTTC.

The chain uses TRBV10-2 and TRBJ1-1; D not resolved. CDR3 size: 15 residues. CDR1 and CDR2 from the germline V gene are WSHSY and SAAADI. V was trimmed by 8 bases and J by 1 base, leaving 17 bases between them. In DNA form, the CDR3 reads TGCGCCAGCTCAAAACCCGCCAACAGGAACACTGAAGCTTTCTTT. Translated: CASSKPANRNTEAFF.

The chain employs TRBV5-1 and TRBJ2-7; 8 nucleotides align to TRBD1. In germline, CDR1 is SGHRS, CDR2 YFSETQ. The J segment lost 3 bases and the V segment lost 4 bases, leaving 6 bases of the junction unmatched. This CDR3 contains 14 residues. The CDR3 reads CASSMDRVVYEQYF. The CDR3 bases are TGCGCCAGCAGCATGGACAGGGTGGTCTACGAGCAGTACTTC.

This clonotype has only a few counts. The chain recombines TRBV5-4 with TRBJ1-1; 9 bases align to TRBD1. V was clipped by 4 bases and J by 1 base; unmatched bases: 2. The CDR3 loop spans 14 amino acids. Germline CDR1 is SGHNT and CDR2 is YYREEE (reference sequence). DNA of the CDR3: TGTGCCAGCAGCGGGGGACAGGGGAACACTGAAGCTTTCTTT. Its protein is CASSGGQGNTEAFF.

As regards this clonotype: At one end, the junction sequence differs from germline, possibly due to a read error. The chain employs TRBV4-2 and TRBJ1-1; D is unclear. This CDR3 spans 15 amino acids. Germline V gives CDR1 LGHNA, CDR2 YNFKEQ. The DNA for the CDR3 is TGTGTCAGCAGCCAAGAGTTCCCACGGAACACTGAAGCTTTCTTT. Protein sequence: CVSSQEFPRNTEAFF.

The sample holds a few counts of this clonotype. V usage is TRBV4-1 and J usage is TRBJ2-1, with TRBD2 matching 8 bases. V was pared by 6 bases and J by 5 bases, with 9 bases of the junction left unmatched. Germline V gene sequence: CDR1 MGHRA, CDR2 YSYEKL. CDR3 length: 15 residues. CDR3 region: CASRNLRRGDNEQFF. The CDR3 nucleotides read TGCGCCAGCAGAAACCTGCGGCGGGGGGACAATGAGCAGTTCTTC.

This clonotype was seen more than once but under ten times. The rearrangement uses TRBV12-3 or TRBV12-4 and TRBJ1-5; 10 positions agree with TRBD1. The ends lost 5 bases at V and 6 bases at J; junction bases unmatched: 1. This CDR3 is 13 amino acids long. CDR3 protein: CASSGQGVQPQHF. CDR3 sequence (DNA): TGTGCCAGCAGTGGACAGGGGGTTCAGCCCCAGCATTTT.